This T cell receptor beta chain was captured by sequencing in a study of blood T cells in healthy people across ages. Study findings and constraints: Older individuals had lower TCR beta diversity per million T cells (the decline was roughly linear). The donors' CMV status was not determined, possibly confounding changes in expanded clonotypes.

The extraction recovered at least 5.5 micrograms of total RNA per sample. About this clonotype: Its target is unknown.

Through a sample-barcoded 5' primer and a J-beta primer mix, a second PCR was run for roughly 7 to 11 cycles. One entry per CDR3 protein results from TCRdb running MiXCR on the 5' RACE reads. The sample consists of some 730,000 distinct CDR3 sequences, 22% of them appearing once. The sample taken for sequencing was blood. The receptor's source is a man aged 65 to 79 in good health.

Here the CDR3 DNA reads TGTGCCAGCAGCTCGGACAGGGTCACCGGGGAGCTGTTTTTT. Translation: CASSSDRVTGELFF. J is TRBJ2-2 and V is TRBV7-2; 8 nucleotides align to TRBD1. V shed 4 bases and J 4 bases; nucleotides not matched to a gene: 2. The CDR3 runs to 14 residues. Germline V CDR1 and CDR2: SGHTA, FQGNSA.